These T cell receptor beta chains were read from a single sample in a study of blood T cell repertoires in COVID-19. TCRdb's copy holds only in-frame clones and misses some; the assay was immunoSEQ multiplex PCR. The sample carries about 150,000 clones, 75% to 90% recorded once. Material: peripheral blood. These receptors were collected from a human donor in a cohort sampled during active COVID-19. Both conserved end residues are part of each CDR3. A D gene is named only where the DNA matches it firmly. Clone size is shown for a subset of rows, as once, few, many or a class of expanded clone.

clone size: once
D gene: TRBD1
V gene: TRBV19
J gene: TRBJ1-4
CDR3 DNA: TGTGCCAGTAGTATGACAGGGACGGGGGAAAAACTGTTTTTT
CDR3 protein: CASSMTGTGEKLFF

clone size: NA
D gene: NA
V gene: TRBV6-5
J gene: TRBJ1-1
CDR3 DNA: TGTGCCAGCAGAGAGGTGAACACTGAAGCTTTCTTT
CDR3 protein: CASREVNTEAFF

clone size: few
D gene: NA
V gene: TRBV6-1
J gene: TRBJ2-7
CDR3 DNA: TGTGCCAGCAGTGAAAGCGGTCGCTACGAGCAGTACTTC
CDR3 protein: CASSESGRYEQYF

clone size: NA
D gene: TRBD1
V gene: TRBV5-5
J gene: TRBJ1-2
CDR3 DNA: TGTGCCAGCAGCTTGGTTGCAGGGGGCAACTATGGCTACACCTTC
CDR3 protein: CASSLVAGGNYGYTF

clone size: NA
D gene: NA
V gene: TRBV29-1
J gene: TRBJ1-2
CDR3 DNA: TGCAGCGTTGAAACTGACAGTTATGGCTACACCTTC
CDR3 protein: CSVETDSYGYTF

clone size: NA
D gene: NA
V gene: TRBV2
J gene: TRBJ2-2
CDR3 DNA: TGTGCCAGCAGTGAGATCCACTCTTCGAACACCGGGGAGCTGTTTTTT
CDR3 protein: CASSEIHSSNTGELFF

clone size: NA
D gene: TRBD2
V gene: TRBV7-6
J gene: TRBJ2-3
CDR3 DNA: TGTGCCAGCAGCTTAGAGGCCAGCGGGAGAGGGGGGAGCACAGATACGCAGTATTTT
CDR3 protein: CASSLEASGRGGSTDTQYF

clone size: once
D gene: TRBD1
V gene: TRBV5-4
J gene: TRBJ2-7
CDR3 DNA: TGTGCCAGCAGCACGGGACAGGGGGGGACGTACTTC
CDR3 protein: CASSTGQGGTYF

clone size: NA
D gene: TRBD1
V gene: TRBV4-2
J gene: TRBJ2-2
CDR3 DNA: TGTGCCAGCAGCCAAGGTAGAGGGGGCGGTGGGAACACCGGGGAGCTGTTTTTT
CDR3 protein: CASSQGRGGGGNTGELFF

clone size: NA
D gene: NA
V gene: TRBV3-1/TRBV3-2
J gene: TRBJ1-1
CDR3 DNA: TGTGCCAGCAGCCAAGTCACTCATCTCGAAGCTTTCTTT
CDR3 protein: CASSQVTHLEAFF

clone size: NA
D gene: NA
V gene: TRBV19
J gene: TRBJ2-5
CDR3 DNA: TGTGCCAGTAGTCTCGACAGGTTAGAGACCCAGTACTTC
CDR3 protein: CASSLDRLETQYF

clone size: NA
D gene: NA
V gene: TRBV2
J gene: TRBJ2-1
CDR3 DNA: TGTGCCAGCAGATCGACAGGCCTCTCCTACAATGAGCAGTTCTTC
CDR3 protein: CASRSTGLSYNEQFF

clone size: NA
D gene: NA
V gene: TRBV4-1
J gene: TRBJ1-2
CDR3 DNA: TGCGCCAGCAGCCAAGAGAGAGGGATAGGAGTCTATGGCTACACCTTC
CDR3 protein: CASSQERGIGVYGYTF

clone size: NA
D gene: TRBD2
V gene: TRBV9
J gene: TRBJ2-3
CDR3 DNA: TGTGCCAGCAGCGGAGGAAGCGGGGCAGTCACAGATACGCAGTATTTT
CDR3 protein: CASSGGSGAVTDTQYF

clone size: NA
D gene: TRBD1
V gene: TRBV7-7
J gene: TRBJ2-1
CDR3 DNA: TGTGCTAGCAGCCCCGGGACAGGGGGCTGGAATGAGCAGTTCTTC
CDR3 protein: CASSPGTGGWNEQFF

clone size: NA
D gene: TRBD2
V gene: TRBV3-1/TRBV3-2
J gene: TRBJ2-1
CDR3 DNA: TGTGCCAGCAGCCGCTCTCCCATCGCTTCTAGCGGGGGGGCGAGTGAGCAGTTCTTC
CDR3 protein: CASSRSPIASSGGASEQFF

clone size: NA
D gene: NA
V gene: TRBV27
J gene: TRBJ1-6
CDR3 DNA: TGTGCCAGCAGACCAGGGATTAATTCACCCCTCCACTTT
CDR3 protein: CASRPGINSPLHF